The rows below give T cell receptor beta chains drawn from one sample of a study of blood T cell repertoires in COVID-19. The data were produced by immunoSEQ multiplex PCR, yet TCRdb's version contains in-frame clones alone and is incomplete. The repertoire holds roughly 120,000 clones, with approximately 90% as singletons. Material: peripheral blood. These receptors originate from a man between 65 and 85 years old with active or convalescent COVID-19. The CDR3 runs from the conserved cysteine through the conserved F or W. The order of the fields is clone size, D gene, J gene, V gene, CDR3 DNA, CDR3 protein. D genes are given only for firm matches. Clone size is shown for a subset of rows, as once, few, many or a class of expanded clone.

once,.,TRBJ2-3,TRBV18,TGTGCCAGCTCACAGACAGGACCCCCGGAAGAAACGCAGTATTTT,CASSQTGPPEETQYF
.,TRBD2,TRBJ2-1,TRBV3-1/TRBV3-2,TGTGCCAGCAGCCAAACCCGGACTAGCGGGAGGGCCAATGAGCAGTTCTTC,CASSQTRTSGRANEQFF
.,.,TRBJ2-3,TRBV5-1,TGCGCCAGCAGCTTGGACGGAGACACAGATACGCAGTATTTT,CASSLDGDTDTQYF
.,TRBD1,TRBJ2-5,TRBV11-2,TGTGCCAGCAGCCTTGGGACAGAAGAGACCCAGTACTTC,CASSLGTEETQYF
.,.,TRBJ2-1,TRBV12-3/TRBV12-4,TGTGCCAGCAGTCCTCGGGAGAGAGCGTTCTTC,CASSPRERAFF
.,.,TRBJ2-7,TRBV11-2,TGTGCCAGCAGCCCGAGCAGGGGCGAGCAGTACTTC,CASSPSRGEQYF
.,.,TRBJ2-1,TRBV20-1,TGCAGTGCTAGTAAGGGAGTCACCTACAATGAGCAGTTCTTC,CSASKGVTYNEQFF
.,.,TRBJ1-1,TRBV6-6,TGTGCCAGCAGTTTCCGGGACAACGAAGCTTTCTTT,CASSFRDNEAFF
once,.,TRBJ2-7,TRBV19,TGTGCCAGTAGTATAGGGGACTCCCCGTACTACGAGCAGTACTTC,CASSIGDSPYYEQYF
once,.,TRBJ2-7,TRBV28,TGTGCCAGCAGTTTAGAGGGGGGGGGACCGTTGGCGGCTAGCGGCTACGAGCAGTACTTC,CASSLEGGGPLAASGYEQYF
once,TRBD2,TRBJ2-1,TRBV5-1,TGCGCCAGCAGCCTGCTGCTAGCGGGAGGGCAGGTTAATGAGCAGTTCTTC,CASSLLLAGGQVNEQFF
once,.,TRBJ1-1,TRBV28,TGTGCCAGCAGTCAGCCTAGGGGGAGGAACACTGAAGCTTTCTTT,CASSQPRGRNTEAFF
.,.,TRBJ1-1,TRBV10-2,TGCGCCAGCAGTGAGTCGTACGGGGTGGGCACTGAAGCTTTCTTT,CASSESYGVGTEAFF
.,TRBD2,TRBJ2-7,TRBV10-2,TGCGCCAGCTCTCTAAGGGCGGGAGATTCCCACGAGCAGTACTTC,CASSLRAGDSHEQYF
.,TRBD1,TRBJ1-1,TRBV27,TGTGCCAGCAGTCTCAGACAGGGGAGGACTGAAGCTTTCTTT,CASSLRQGRTEAFF
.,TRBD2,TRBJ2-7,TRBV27,TGTGCCAGCAGAATGGGGGGGATCGGGACCTACGAGCAGTACTTC,CASRMGGIGTYEQYF
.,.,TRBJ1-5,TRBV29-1,TGCAGCGTTTCTACCTCGGGGGGTAACAATCAGCCCCAGCATTTT,CSVSTSGGNNQPQHF
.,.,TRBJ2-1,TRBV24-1,TGTGCCACCAGTGATTCAGGCTCCTACAATGAGCAGTTCTTC,CATSDSGSYNEQFF
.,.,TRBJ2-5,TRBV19,TGTGCCAGTAGTAGTAGCGGCCAAGAGACCCAGTACTTC,CASSSSGQETQYF
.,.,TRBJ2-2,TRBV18,TGTGCCAGCCCACCCCAGGGCGCGAACACCGGGGAGCTGTTTTTT,CASPPQGANTGELFF
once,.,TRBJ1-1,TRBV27,TGTGCCAGCAGGCCTAATATGAACACTGAAGCTTTCTTT,CASRPNMNTEAFF
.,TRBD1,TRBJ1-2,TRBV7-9,TGTGCCAGCAGCTTAGCCCAGGGGGATAGGAGCTACACCTTC,CASSLAQGDRSYTF
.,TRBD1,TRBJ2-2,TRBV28,TGTGCCAGCAGTTTAAGGGGCAGGGGGCCAGGGGAGCTGTTTTTT,CASSLRGRGPGELFF
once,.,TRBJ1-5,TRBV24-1,TGTGCCACCAGTGATTCACAGGGTGTGGGCAATCAGCCCCAGCATTTT,CATSDSQGVGNQPQHF
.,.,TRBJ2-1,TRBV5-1,TGCGCCAGCGCGCTAGGAAGCTACAATGAGCAGTTCTTC,CASALGSYNEQFF
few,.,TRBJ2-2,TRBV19,TGTGCCAGTAGTCCCTTAGCGGTAAACACCGGGGAGCTGTTTTTT,CASSPLAVNTGELFF
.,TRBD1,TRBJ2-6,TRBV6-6,TGTGCCAGCAGACGAGGACAGGGTAGGGCTGGGGCCAACGTCCTGACTTTC,CASRRGQGRAGANVLTF
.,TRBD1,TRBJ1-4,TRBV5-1,TGCGCCAGCAGGGGTTTTGGGGGACAGAAGAATAATGAAAAACTGTTTTTT,CASRGFGGQKNNEKLFF
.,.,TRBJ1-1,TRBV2,TGTGCCAGCAGTGAATCCGGGTCCGGTGAAGCTTTCTTT,CASSESGSGEAFF